This is a list of T cell receptor beta chains from one sample in a study of T cells in Graves' hyperthyroidism and ophthalmopathy. TCRdb reanalysed the multiplex PCR reads using MiXCR and keeps one entry per CDR3 protein. The sample records roughly 200,000 distinct CDR3 sequences, 15% to 20% being singletons. Sequencing was performed on blood. These receptors all stem from a man between 35 and 55 years old with Graves' hyperthyroidism. Each CDR3 is given with its conserved first and last residue. D genes are given only for firm matches. Only some rows state a clone size, as once, few, many or a class for expanded clones.

v_call,clone_size,j_call,d_call,cdr3_aa,cdr3_nt
TRBV18,many,TRBJ1-1,TRBD1,CASHRDRMNTEAFF,TGTGCCAGCCACCGGGACAGAATGAACACTGAAGCTTTCTTT
TRBV5-1,many,TRBJ2-1,NA,CASSLESRNEQFF,TGCGCCAGCAGCTTGGAATCCCGCAATGAGCAGTTCTTC
TRBV6-1,many,TRBJ1-2,TRBD1,CASSGPTGGGNYGYTF,TGTGCCAGCAGTGGACCCACAGGGGGCGGTAACTATGGCTACACCTTC
TRBV20-1,many,TRBJ2-7,NA,CSAEPLRGYEQYF,TGCAGTGCCGAGCCCCTCCGAGGGTACGAGCAGTACTTC
TRBV6-2/TRBV6-3,few,TRBJ2-5,NA,CASRAPGRGVETQYF,TGTGCCAGCAGAGCCCCGGGCAGGGGGGTCGAGACCCAGTACTTC
TRBV2,NA,TRBJ2-2,NA,CASRKQGTTGELFF,TGTGCCAGCAGAAAGCAGGGCACCACCGGGGAGCTGTTTTTT
TRBV7-9,many,TRBJ1-1,NA,CASRQEEGTEAFF,TGTGCCAGCAGACAGGAGGAGGGCACTGAAGCTTTCTTT
TRBV7-3,few,TRBJ2-1,TRBD2,CASSRLAGKQEQFF,TGTGCCAGCAGCCGACTAGCGGGGAAGCAGGAGCAGTTCTTC
TRBV18,many,TRBJ2-7,TRBD2,CASSPLAGDYEQYF,TGTGCCAGCTCACCCCTGGCGGGGGACTACGAGCAGTACTTC
TRBV7-2,NA,TRBJ2-6,TRBD1,CASSLTGGAGANVLTF,TGTGCCAGCAGCTTAACAGGGGGAGCTGGGGCCAACGTCCTGACTTTC
TRBV28,many,TRBJ1-6,NA,CASSLLGNSPLHF,TGTGCCAGCAGTCTTTTAGGGAATTCACCCCTCCACTTT
TRBV12-3/TRBV12-4,many,TRBJ1-2,NA,CASSRSMGDYGYTF,TGTGCCAGCAGTCGGAGCATGGGAGACTATGGCTACACCTTC
TRBV9,few,TRBJ1-3,NA,CASSPRGPAGNTIYF,TGTGCCAGCAGCCCAAGAGGCCCGGCGGGAAACACCATATATTTT
TRBV6-5,many,TRBJ2-7,NA,CASSYSILYYEQYF,TGTGCCAGCAGTTACTCGATACTCTACTACGAGCAGTACTTC
TRBV7-9,NA,TRBJ1-5,NA,CASGLEPSGTEPQHF,TGTGCCAGCGGCTTAGAACCCTCAGGAACGGAGCCCCAGCATTTT
TRBV6-2/TRBV6-3,few,TRBJ2-3,NA,CASSRGGTRTDTQYF,TGTGCCAGCAGTCGTGGGGGTACTCGCACAGATACGCAGTATTTT
TRBV28,many,TRBJ1-1,NA,CASINRSGNTEAFF,TGTGCCAGCATTAACAGGAGCGGTAACACTGAAGCTTTCTTT
TRBV20-1,NA,TRBJ1-5,NA,CSARLPGGPNQPQHF,TGCAGTGCTCGTTTGCCGGGGGGGCCCAATCAGCCCCAGCATTTT
TRBV30,NA,TRBJ2-7,NA,CAWRALEGQQSSYEQYF,TGTGCCTGGAGGGCACTCGAGGGACAACAGAGCTCCTACGAGCAGTACTTC
TRBV7-2,many,TRBJ2-1,TRBD1,CASSIGQGSYNEQFF,TGTGCCAGCAGCATAGGACAGGGCTCCTACAATGAGCAGTTCTTC
TRBV11-2,many,TRBJ2-4,TRBD1,CASSPIGQAGGQNIQYF,TGTGCCAGCAGCCCTATCGGGCAAGCAGGGGGCCAAAACATTCAGTACTTC
TRBV5-1,many,TRBJ2-7,NA,CASQVDPDSYEQYF,TGCGCCAGCCAAGTCGATCCAGATTCCTACGAGCAGTACTTC
TRBV5-1,many,TRBJ2-3,TRBD2,CASSSTSGGADTQYF,TGCGCCAGCAGCTCGACTAGCGGGGGGGCGGATACGCAGTATTTT
TRBV7-9,many,TRBJ1-2,NA,CAGWTDSNYGYTF,TGTGCCGGATGGACGGATAGCAACTATGGCTACACCTTC
TRBV4-3,NA,TRBJ2-2,NA,CASSRERGTGELFF,TGCGCCAGCAGCCGGGAAAGGGGCACCGGGGAGCTGTTTTTT
TRBV2,many,TRBJ2-1,TRBD1,CASSPGTVRAFF,TGTGCCAGCAGCCCCGGGACAGTCCGCGCGTTCTTC
TRBV4-2,few,TRBJ2-1,NA,CASSKEGEQFF,TGTGCCAGCAGCAAGGAGGGTGAGCAGTTCTTC
TRBV7-9,many,TRBJ2-2,NA,CASSLDPGVNTGELFF,TGTGCCAGCAGCTTAGACCCCGGGGTCAACACCGGGGAGCTGTTTTTT
TRBV10-3,NA,TRBJ1-2,TRBD1,CAIGTGGEVGYTF,TGTGCCATCGGGACAGGGGGCGAAGTTGGCTACACCTTC
TRBV20-1,many,TRBJ2-7,NA,CSARDRVGYEQYF,TGCAGTGCTAGAGATCGGGTAGGCTACGAGCAGTACTTC
TRBV2,many,TRBJ2-1,NA,CASSSPGLPYNEQFF,TGTGCCAGCAGTTCCCCGGGACTTCCTTACAATGAGCAGTTCTTC
TRBV4-1,few,TRBJ2-7,NA,CASSPGPGRNYEQYF,TGCGCCAGCAGCCCCGGGCCAGGGCGGAACTACGAGCAGTACTTC
TRBV2,NA,TRBJ1-4,TRBD1,CASTGTGPEKLFF,TGTGCCAGCACCGGGACAGGGCCTGAAAAACTGTTTTTT
TRBV20-1,many,TRBJ1-1,TRBD1,CSASQGDMNTEAFF,TGCAGTGCTAGTCAGGGGGACATGAACACTGAAGCTTTCTTT
TRBV19,NA,TRBJ2-3,TRBD2,CASSIVSSGPADTQYF,TGTGCCAGTAGTATAGTGAGTAGCGGGCCCGCAGATACGCAGTATTTT
TRBV4-1,many,TRBJ2-7,NA,CASSQEGHSSYEQYF,TGCGCCAGCAGCCAGGAAGGGCACAGCTCCTACGAGCAGTACTTC
TRBV20-1,many,TRBJ2-7,NA,CSAEKRLTYEQYF,TGCAGTGCTGAAAAACGGTTAACCTACGAGCAGTACTTC
TRBV11-3,NA,TRBJ1-2,NA,CASSPEGRYGVYGYTF,TGTGCCAGCAGCCCAGAAGGGAGATACGGAGTCTATGGCTACACCTTC
TRBV10-3,few,TRBJ2-2,TRBD1,CAIKKGQGSDTGELFF,TGTGCCATCAAAAAGGGACAGGGGTCAGACACCGGGGAGCTGTTTTTT
TRBV6-2/TRBV6-3,many,TRBJ2-7,TRBD1,CASSYSMGQVFYEQYF,TGTGCCAGCAGTTACTCGATGGGACAGGTCTTCTACGAGCAGTACTTC
TRBV5-1,many,TRBJ2-2,NA,CASSFEGIPGNTGELFF,TGCGCCAGCAGCTTTGAGGGTATTCCAGGAAACACCGGGGAGCTGTTTTTT
TRBV9,NA,TRBJ2-1,TRBD1,CASSVQGASAHNEQFF,TGTGCCAGCAGCGTGCAGGGGGCTAGCGCCCACAATGAGCAGTTCTTC
TRBV20-1,NA,TRBJ2-1,TRBD2,CSANEAGGHYNEQFF,TGCAGTGCTAATGAAGCGGGAGGTCACTACAATGAGCAGTTCTTC
TRBV11-2,many,TRBJ2-1,TRBD2,CASSSGTSGGSYNEQFF,TGTGCCAGCAGCTCTGGGACTAGCGGGGGGTCCTACAATGAGCAGTTCTTC
TRBV2,NA,TRBJ1-1,NA,CAGGTANTEAFF,TGTGCCGGGGGGACGGCGAACACTGAAGCTTTCTTT
TRBV28,many,TRBJ1-3,NA,CASRSGKLSGNTIYF,TGTGCCAGCAGGTCCGGGAAGCTCTCTGGAAACACCATATATTTT
TRBV7-2,few,TRBJ1-3,TRBD1,CASSLTGGTGNTIYF,TGTGCCAGCAGCCTGACAGGGGGCACTGGAAACACCATATATTTT
TRBV6-2/TRBV6-3,NA,TRBJ2-2,TRBD1,CASRRIGTGVGTGELFF,TGTGCCAGCAGAAGAATCGGGACAGGGGTCGGCACCGGGGAGCTGTTTTTT